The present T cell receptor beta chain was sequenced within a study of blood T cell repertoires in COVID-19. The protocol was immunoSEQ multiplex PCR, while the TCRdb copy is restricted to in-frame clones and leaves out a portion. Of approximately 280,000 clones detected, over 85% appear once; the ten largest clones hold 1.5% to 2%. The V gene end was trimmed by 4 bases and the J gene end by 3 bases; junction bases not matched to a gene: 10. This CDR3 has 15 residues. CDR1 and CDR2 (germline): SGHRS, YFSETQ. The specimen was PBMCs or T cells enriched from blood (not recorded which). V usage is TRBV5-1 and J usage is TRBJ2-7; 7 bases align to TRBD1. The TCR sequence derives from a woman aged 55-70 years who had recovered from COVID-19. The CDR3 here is CASSPDPTGVYEQYF. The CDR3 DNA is TGCGCCAGCAGCCCCGACCCCACAGGGGTCTACGAGCAGTACTTC. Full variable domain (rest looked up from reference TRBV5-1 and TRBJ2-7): KAGVTQTPRYLIKTRGQQVTLSCSPISGHRSVSWYQQTPGQGLQFLFEYFSETQRNKGNFPGRFSGRQFSNSRSEMNVSTLELGDSALYLCASSPDPTGVYEQYFGPGTRLTVT.